Presented here are 24 T cell receptor beta chains from one specimen sequenced in a study of cytomegalovirus exposure and HLA in healthy donors. This PCR relied on a set of 60 Vbeta primers and 13 Jbeta primers. Clones were read by immunoSEQ multiplex PCR, and TCRdb kept only the in-frame ones, dropping some. The sample comprises 150,000 to 200,000 clones, about 85% of which are singletons, and more than 1.5% rests with the top ten. Sequences were obtained from PBMCs. The receptors were gathered from a man younger than 35 in good health and CMV-seronegative.

In this sample, this clone turned up once. This chain uses TRBV25-1 with TRBJ2-1, with D possibly being TRBD2 (5 bases). Germline CDR1 MGHDK, CDR2 SYGVNS. V lost 6 bases, J lost 3 bases, and 21 bases lay in between. CDR3 length: 17 residues. CDR3: CASSPSGVGKFYNEQFF. The DNA of the CDR3 is TGTGCCAGCAGCCCATCCGGGGTGGGAAAGTTCTACAATGAGCAGTTCTTC.

The chain employs TRBV5-1 and TRBJ2-2; maybe TRBD1 (6 bases). This CDR3 region has 15 residues. Looked up from germline, CDR1 is SGHRS and CDR2 is YFSETQ. V dropped 7 bases and J dropped 5 bases, with 18 bases sitting between them. CDR3 amino acids: CASGFRTVGTGELFF. The CDR3 DNA reads TGCGCCAGCGGTTTTCGGACAGTGGGAACCGGGGAGCTGTTTTTT.

CDR3 sequence: CASSQQSNQPQHF. The CDR3 nucleotides read TGTGCCAGTAGCCAACAGAGCAATCAGCCCCAGCATTTT. J is TRBJ1-5 and V is TRBV19; no firm D call. Per the germline V gene, CDR1 is LNHDA and CDR2 is SQIVND (reference sequence). The CDR3 is 13 residues long. V was cut by 6 bases and J by 1 base, with 7 bases left in between.

This clone showed up just a few times. CDR3 sequence reads: CASSSTSFAEQFF. CDR3 nucleotides: TGTGCCAGCAGCTCGACTAGTTTTGCTGAGCAGTTCTTC. The genes are TRBV7-2 and TRBJ2-1, with D possibly being TRBD2 (6 bases). This CDR3 has 13 residues. The ends were cut back, 4 bases at V and 9 bases at J, with 13 bases in the middle. The germline V gene encodes CDR1 SGHTA and CDR2 FQGNSA.

The chain recombines TRBV19 with TRBJ2-2; D remains ambiguous. The CDR3 is 13 amino acids. Looked up from germline, CDR1 is LNHDA and CDR2 is SQIVND (reference sequence). V was cut by 6 bases and J by 0 bases, with 5 bases left in between. CDR3 amino acids: CASRTSNTGELFF. CDR3 DNA: TGTGCCAGTAGAACTTCGAACACCGGGGAGCTGTTTTTT.

The rearrangement joins TRBV4-3 to TRBJ2-1; no reliable D call. The V gene lost 2 bases and the J gene lost 9 bases, with 14 bases spanning the gap. CDR1 and CDR2 from the germline V gene are LGHNA and YSLEER. The CDR3 is 14 residues long. CDR3 DNA: TGCGCCAGCAGCCAAAAGCATCTCGGTTTTGAGCAGTTCTTC. Its protein product is CASSQKHLGFEQFF.

The rearrangement links TRBV28 to TRBJ2-7; 8 bases are shared with TRBD2. J lost 7 bases, V lost 10 bases, and 9 bases had no gene match. The CDR3 is made up of 12 amino acids. In germline, CDR1 is MDHEN, CDR2 SYDVKM. CDR3 in amino acids: CANGRDMGEQYF. Written as DNA, the CDR3 is TGTGCCAACGGGAGGGATATGGGGGAGCAGTACTTC.

The chain recombines TRBV28 with TRBJ1-4, with a possible D match to TRBD1 (5 bases). Germline V gene sequence: CDR1 MDHEN, CDR2 SYDVKM. The V gene lost 6 bases and the J gene lost 8 bases, with 22 bases spanning the gap. The CDR3 has 16 amino acids. This CDR3 reads CASSTLTTVTSEKLFF. CDR3 bases: TGTGCCAGCAGCACACTCACGACAGTGACCTCGGAAAAACTGTTTTTT.

The chain employs TRBV6-6 and TRBJ1-1; no firm D call. V dropped 0 bases and J dropped 4 bases, with 9 bases sitting between them. Germline CDR1 is MNHNY and CDR2 is SVGAGI (reference sequence). There are 14 residues in the CDR3. The CDR3 coding sequence is TGTGCCAGCAGTTACTCGTCCTATGGCACTGAAGCTTTCTTT. As protein: CASSYSSYGTEAFF.

The gene calls are TRBV28 and TRBJ2-1, with 10 bases lining up with TRBD1. The germline gives CDR1 MDHEN, CDR2 SYDVKM. V shed 6 bases and J 6 bases; nucleotides not matched to a gene: 8. The CDR3 has 15 amino acids. CDR3 loop: CASSFGDRGTNEQFF. The CDR3 nucleotides are TGTGCCAGCAGCTTCGGGGACAGGGGAACCAATGAGCAGTTCTTC. The full variable domain, completed using reference TRBV28 and TRBJ2-1, is DVKVTQSSRYLVKRTGEKVFLECVQDMDHENMFWYRQDPGLGLRLIYFSYDVKMKEKGDIPEGYSVSREKKERFSLILESASTNQTSMYLCASSFGDRGTNEQFFGPGTRLTVL.

This clone was seen a handful of times. This chain joins TRBV7-2 and TRBJ2-3; D is ambiguous. V dropped 4 bases and J dropped 3 bases, with 5 bases sitting between them. CDR1 SGHTA and CDR2 FQGNSA come from the germline V gene. CDR3 length: 12 residues. The DNA for the CDR3 is TGTGCCAGCAGCTCCAGGACAGATACGCAGTATTTT. The encoded protein is CASSSRTDTQYF. Full variable domain (missing parts from reference TRBV7-2 and TRBJ2-3): GAGVSQSPSNKVTEKGKDVELRCDPISGHTALYWYRQSLGQGLEFLIYFQGNSAPDKSGLPSDRFSAERTGGSVSTLTIQRTQQEDSAVYLCASSSRTDTQYFGPGTRLTVL.

This clone has a single count. This rearrangement joins TRBV4-2 to TRBJ2-1, with D perhaps matching TRBD1 (7 bases). Trimming shortened V by 3 bases and J by 4 bases, and 10 bases separated the two germline ends. Germline V gene data show CDR1 as LGHNA and CDR2 as YNFKEQ. This CDR3 has 14 residues. CDR3: CASSQAGQYNEQFF. The DNA of the CDR3 is TGTGCCAGCAGCCAGGCGGGACAGTACAATGAGCAGTTCTTC.

This chain connects TRBV28 to TRBJ1-5, with 10 bases fitting TRBD1. CDR3 length: 17 amino acids. V gave up 3 bases and J gave up 0 bases; unmatched junction bases: 5. Per the germline V gene, CDR1 is MDHEN and CDR2 is SYDVKM. For the CDR3, the DNA is TGTGCCAGCAGTTTTTTCCGGGACAGGGGTAGCAATCAGCCCCAGCATTTT. It translates to CASSFFRDRGSNQPQHF.

The chain combines TRBV6-6 with TRBJ2-7, with a weak D call TRBD2 (6 bases). The germline V and J ends were trimmed by 0 bases and 7 bases, with 10 bases remaining between them. Germline loops: CDR1 MNHNY, CDR2 SVGAGI (reference sequence). The CDR3 is made up of 13 amino acids. In nucleotides, the CDR3 is TGTGCCAGCAGTTACTCTAGACGGGAGGAGCAGTACTTC. It is translated as CASSYSRREEQYF.

The count of this clone is one. The chain uses TRBV4-3 and TRBJ1-1; TRBD1 matches at 7 bases. There are 15 residues in the CDR3. Germline CDR1 is LGHNA and CDR2 is YSLEER. With 4 bases clipped from V and 1 base from J, the junction kept 6 bases outside the gene matches. CDR3 loop: CASSRIGTANTEAFF. The CDR3 DNA follows: TGCGCCAGCAGCCGTATCGGGACAGCGAACACTGAAGCTTTCTTT.

This clone was recorded once. The chain combines TRBV7-9 with TRBJ1-6; D is uncertain. This CDR3 region has 15 residues. Trimming cost V 1 base and J 7 bases, with 11 bases left between them. Germline CDR1 reads SEHNR; CDR2 reads FQNEAQ (reference sequence). The CDR3 reads CASSLGGNQNSPLHF. The DNA for the CDR3 is TGTGCCAGCAGCTTAGGAGGGAACCAGAATTCACCCCTCCACTTT.

This clone was seen just once. J is TRBJ2-1 and V is TRBV4-1; 7 bases map to TRBD2. CDR1 and CDR2 from the germline V gene are MGHRA and YSYEKL. Trimming at V came to 1 base and at J to 14 bases, leaving 14 bases not matched to a gene. The CDR3 is 15 residues long. CDR3 sequence (DNA): TGCGCCAGCAGCCAAGTTCCTTCTTTGGGCGGGAGAAAGTTCTTC. It is translated as CASSQVPSLGGRKFF.

In the case of this clone: Sequence at one end of the junction differs from germline and may be a read error. The V gene is TRBV6-1, the J gene TRBJ2-7; perhaps TRBD1 as D (6 bases). CDR3 size: 11 residues. Germline V gene data show CDR1 as MNHNS and CDR2 as SASEGT. CDR3 nucleotides: TGTGCCAGCAGTGAAGGGACAGAGCCGTACTTC. Translation gives CASSEGTEPYF.

This sequence joins TRBV27 and TRBJ2-3, with 10 bases that match TRBD2. J gave up 1 base and V 5 bases, and 15 bases lay outside the gene matches. CDR3 length: 19 amino acids. The germline V gene has CDR1 MNHEY and CDR2 SMNVEV (reference sequence). As DNA, the CDR3 is TGTGCCAGCAGTGGAAGGAACCAGCGGGAGGGTTGGGGCACAGATACGCAGTATTTT. It codes for CASSGRNQREGWGTDTQYF.

A single count supports this clone. The chain is built from TRBV7-9 and TRBJ2-7, with 11 bases aligning to TRBD2. V was pared by 2 bases and J by 1 base, with 7 bases of the junction left unmatched. The CDR3 extends over 17 amino acids. Looked up from germline, CDR1 is SEHNR and CDR2 is FQNEAQ (reference sequence). CDR3 amino acids: CASSLIPSSGGSYEQYF. The CDR3 DNA sequence: TGTGCCAGCAGCTTAATCCCATCTAGCGGGGGGTCCTACGAGCAGTACTTC.

The V call is TRBV11-2, the J call TRBJ2-2; 7 bases are a match to TRBD2. The CDR3 sequence is 14 residues long. V gave up 7 bases and J gave up 4 bases; unmatched junction bases: 6. Germline-derived CDR1 and CDR2 are SGHAT and FQNNGV. CDR3 in DNA: TGTGCCAGCATCTCGAGCGGGATCACCGGGGAGCTGTTTTTT. Encoded protein: CASISSGITGELFF.

V is TRBV7-9 and J is TRBJ2-5; D gene ambiguous. Trimming took 0 bases from V and 3 from J, leaving 5 bases between them. In germline, CDR1 is SEHNR, CDR2 FQNEAQ (reference sequence). This CDR3 is built from 13 residues. The CDR3 region is CASSLAAEETQYF. The CDR3 DNA reads TGTGCCAGCAGCTTAGCGGCAGAAGAGACCCAGTACTTC.

J is TRBJ2-7 and V is TRBV29-1, with D perhaps TRBD1 (5 bases). Germline values: CDR1 SQVTM, CDR2 ANQGSEA. Trimming took 3 bases from V and 5 from J, leaving 8 bases between them. There are 11 residues in the CDR3. The CDR3 reads CSVDVGDEQYF. The CDR3 coding sequence is TGCAGCGTTGATGTAGGGGACGAGCAGTACTTC.

The DNA of the CDR3 is TGTGCCAGCAGCCCTAGGTTAGCGGTCACCGGGGAGCTGTTTTTT. Residues: CASSPRLAVTGELFF. V usage is TRBV7-9 and J usage is TRBJ2-2, with D tentatively TRBD2 (6 bases). The germline gives CDR1 SEHNR, CDR2 FQNEAQ (reference sequence). The V end was cut by 5 bases, the J end by 4 bases, with 14 bases between. This CDR3 is 15 amino acids long.